This T cell receptor beta chain comes out of a study of shared clonotypes between healthy human individuals. Several immunoSEQ plates received, in even portions, the genomic DNA of each subset. Data came from immunoSEQ multiplex PCR; TCRdb stores just in-frame clones and leaves some out. Altogether about 2.3 million clones are present, roughly 92% being singletons, with the ten largest covering 0.37%. Germline lookup yields CDR1 SGHRS and CDR2 YFSETQ. V gave up 0 bases and J gave up 8 bases, with 18 bases separating them. The CDR3 consists of 15 residues. The rearrangement links TRBV5-1 to TRBJ2-7; D is possibly TRBD1 (6 bases). The clonotype originates from a man between 18 and 35 years old in good health. Some clones in this sample may be carry-over from other donors' samples. The sample taken for sequencing was naive CD4+ T cells from PBMCs. Subset denoted: CD45RA+ positively selected. The CDR3 protein is CASSLGGTQWSKQYF. The DNA of the CDR3 is TGCGCCAGCAGCTTGGGAGGGACACAGTGGAGTAAGCAGTACTTC.